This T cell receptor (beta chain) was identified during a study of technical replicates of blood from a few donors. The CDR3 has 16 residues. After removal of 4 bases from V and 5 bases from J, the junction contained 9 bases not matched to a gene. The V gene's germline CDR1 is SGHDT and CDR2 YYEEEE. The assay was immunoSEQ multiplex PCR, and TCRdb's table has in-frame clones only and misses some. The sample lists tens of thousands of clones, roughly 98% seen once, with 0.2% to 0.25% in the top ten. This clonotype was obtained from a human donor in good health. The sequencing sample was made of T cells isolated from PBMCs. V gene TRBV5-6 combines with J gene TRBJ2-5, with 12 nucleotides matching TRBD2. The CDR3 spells CASSHSTSGSPETQYF. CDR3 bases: TGTGCCAGCAGCCACTCGACTAGCGGGAGTCCGGAGACCCAGTACTTC.